This T cell receptor (beta chain) was sequenced during a study of cytomegalovirus exposure and HLA in healthy donors (dated by TCRdb to 2016 to 2017). Some background on the complete study: An earlier analysis of some 620 of the donors reported 276 Gb of sequence data and around 110 million unique TCR beta sequences obtained from 180 million or so T cells. In a later analysis, previously published TCR beta repertoires from about 670 donors were re-analyzed and high-resolution HLA genotyping was added so that TCR occurrence patterns could be studied. Typing coverage differed by locus: A, B, C, DRB1 and DQB1 were typed in roughly 620-630 donors, DQA1 in about 500, DPA1 in 600 to 610, and DPB1 in roughly 450. An early release that covered roughly 600 HLA-typed donors contained approximately 300 gigabases of sequencing data and 75 million to 100 million unique TCR sequences. The study was designed to test whether signatures of past pathogen exposure could be identified by cataloging public T cell receptors. To predict cytomegalovirus infection status, the study brought together high-throughput TCR immunosequencing, statistical association of individual TCRs with disease status, and machine learning. Besides the first cohort of hundreds of subjects, a separate validation cohort made up of 120 or so different subjects was used. Among the 398 genotyped donors, around 79% belonged to the genetic ancestry cluster associated with self-reported Caucasian donors. Every discovery cohort repertoire had been produced on one sequencing platform. The study profiled the T cell repertoires of under 700 subjects by immunosequencing and related them to cytomegalovirus serostatus. Donor age, sex, ethnicity and CMV serostatus were collected together with the repertoire data. Genome-wide SNP genotypes for about 65% of the 666 donors were used in a later genetic analysis, which treated that subset as a discovery cohort. The later analysis used no new phenotypic data to find candidate immune exposures, relying instead on TCR beta sequences and their occurrence across donors. Several DR-DQ haplotypes were handled as single units for association and clustering because linkage in the cohort was strong. HLA typing included class I and class II loci at four-digit resolution. On average, approximately 250,000 unique TCR beta nucleotide sequences were sequenced per donor among more than 350 genotyped donors of the cohort, with around 19% of those sequences being non-productive. An earlier analysis of around 580 of the donors used high-throughput TCR beta sequencing to judge whether each TCR beta V gene segment behaved as functional or pseudogenic. The study at large found these results: The classifier was reported to diagnose cytomegalovirus status with high specificity and sensitivity in both the original and validation cohorts. Presence/absence analyses assumed roughly uniform sequencing depth across donors, an assumption that may not hold. The authors suggested that the approach could potentially be extended to other disease states and immunological phenotypes. Immune exposure information for the cohort was limited to CMV serostatus. The study gave a list of about 160 TCR beta chains associated with cytomegalovirus. A further reported finding was that TCR beta sequences accurately predicted the HLA-A and HLA-B alleles for most subjects in the first cohort. Because some donors lacked HLA typing at each locus, the association tests relied only on the typed subset. A cluster of highly shared sequence variants was judged likely to represent a technical artifact of the sequencing pipeline. Correlated functional status among segregating V segments might be attributable to linkage disequilibrium, but an unknown experimental factor could not be ruled out. V-gene and J-gene trimming of TCR beta chains was associated with a missense DCLRE1C variant in a later genetic analysis, and the association was replicated in an independent cohort. About 15 rarely observed V segments, including chromosome 9 orphons, were excluded from the earlier analysis of a few hundred of the donors because counts were too low. A later analysis found that HLA-associated TCR beta chains were more clonally expanded and had lower generation probabilities than equally common non-associated chains. A later analysis reported that several top co-occurrence clusters appeared linked to parvovirus B19, influenza, CMV and Epstein-Barr virus. A few of the identified cytomegalovirus-associated TCR beta chains were confirmed in vitro to be specific for cytomegalovirus antigens. In a later genetic analysis, fewer N-insertions in productive TCRs were reported among donors in an Asian-associated ancestry cluster than the approximately 710-donor mean. In an earlier analysis of fewer than 750 of the donors, most TCR beta V segments were observed in productive rearrangements about 90% or about 30% of the time, broadly matching IMGT annotations. According to a later analysis, most CMV-associated TCR beta chains appeared to be HLA-restricted, and the HLA associations seemed to be driven largely by CMV exposure. Across donors, most TCR sequences were observed very rarely, whereas some public TCRs were present in many individuals. Some IMGT-functional V segments, including TRBV6-2 and TRBV6-3, could not be distinguished by the 87-base-pair reads and were therefore excluded. According to a later analysis, TCR association rates differed among HLA loci, with DRB1 alleles showing the most associated TCRs and HLA-C alleles showing the fewest. Strong co-occurrence of HLA alleles, especially DR and DQ, made assigning TCR associations to individual alleles difficult. Only TCR beta chains were sequenced in this cohort, and the absence of alpha or paired-chain data limited detectable features. A later analysis associated about 17,000 TCR beta sequences with specific HLA alleles at a false discovery rate of 0.05.

This clone was found a few times. The antigen this receptor binds is unknown. Per-base quality was not reported, and no clone a single base away is much larger than it. In total, over 600 healthy bone marrow donors made up the cohort. At the time of sampling, all cohort members were nominally healthy, though unrecorded immune exposures were likely present. The donor tested CMV seropositive, placing the donor among the approximately 290 seropositive members of the cohort. Each donor provided a peripheral blood sample, and peripheral blood mononuclear cells were used for TCR beta sequencing. Genomic DNA extraction from the blood cell samples was performed with the Qiagen DNeasy Blood Extraction Kit. The CDR3 holds 12 amino acids from the cysteine to the phenylalanine. CDR3 DNA only is kept here, 36 bases in frame from base 1. CDR1 and CDR2, looked up from the germline V gene, are SGHVS and FNYEAQ. The library was prepared using the immunoSEQ multiplex PCR assay. For the multiplex PCR, a mixture combining 60 forward primers for TCR Vbeta segments and 13 reverse primers for TCR Jbeta segments was used. Amplification of the CDR3 region of rearranged TCR beta genes was performed with a multiplex PCR assay on genomic DNA. Amplified TCR beta libraries were sequenced as 87-base-pair reads on the Illumina HiSeq System. For the original study's pipeline: Across the roughly 670 repertoires, a later analysis counted tens of millions of unique TCR beta chains, around 11 million of which were shared by at least two donors. To remove PCR and sequencing errors, raw reads were error-corrected and collapsed into unique sequences using a nearest-neighbor algorithm that merged closely related sequences. Alignment of CDR3 sequences to IMGT reference sequences was used to assign V, D and J gene segments. For a sequence to be retained, a match of at least six nucleotides to both a V gene segment and a J gene segment was required. A rearrangement counted as productive if the CDR3 had no stop codons and remained in frame with V and J, and every other rearrangement counted as non-productive. CDR3 was defined according to IMGT convention as the region running from the second conserved V-encoded cysteine to the conserved J-encoded phenylalanine. In an earlier analysis of just under 600 of the donors, sequences lacking an unambiguous match to a single V gene segment were excluded. In an earlier analysis of 587 of the donors, a V segment was called functional when productive rearrangements were above 56.7%, and segregating when the standard deviation between donors exceeded 5%. A statistical classification framework was developed to diagnose cytomegalovirus status using the catalog of TCR beta chain sequences. In a later analysis, V and J genes were assigned by comparing TCR nucleotide sequences against IMGT/GENE-DB human TR gene sequences. In a later analysis, CDR3 sequences and most-parsimonious VDJ recombination scenarios were assigned using the TCRdist pipeline. In a later analysis, each TCR beta chain was defined by its CDR3 amino acid sequence together with its V-gene family, and reads lacking a unique V-gene family were excluded. A later analysis removed 592 highly shared, low-generation-probability nucleotide sequences to deal with suspected cross-contamination and a sequencing artifact. In a later analysis, a clonal expansion index for each public chain was calculated from normalized within-repertoire ranks of inferred template counts. Generation probabilities in a later analysis came from a VDJ recombination model fitted to out-of-frame rearrangements, and those results were checked against IGoR. Hypergeometric tests were used in a later analysis to score TCR-TCR, TCR-HLA and TCR-CMV co-occurrence, with a repertoire-size bias correction applied to the TCR pairs. To estimate false discovery rates, a later analysis permuted the HLA or CMV assignments 20 times. In a later analysis, co-occurring TCRs were grouped using DBSCAN, and TCRdist sequence similarity was added for clustering within HLA-allele-positive subsets. For co-occurrence clustering, repertoires with fewer than 30,000 or more than 120,000 public chains were excluded, along with several repertoires with anomalous nucleotide sharing. Here the immuneACCESS table is served through TCRdb, limited to in-frame sequences with V and J called. Missing clones are a known gap in these copies; in checked studies unresolved V genes cover under half, and the rest lacks a known reason. V and J calls and clone size are those listed in that table; D and trimming were worked out from the DNA. The sample data list roughly 200,000 clones, and approximately 9.5% of these were observed just once. 1% to 1.5% of the sample comes from the top ten.

The sample consisted of PBMCs. The clonotype originates from a woman aged 25 to 39 in good health and CMV-seropositive. The chain joins TRBV7-6 to TRBJ2-5; a confident D gene designation cannot be given. The DNA end lines up better with TRBJ2-7; the J call may be wrong. DNA sequence: TGTGCCAGCAGCTTAGTATTGGGCGAGCAGTACTTC. Its translation is CASSLVLGEQYF.